These 24 T cell receptor beta chains were all obtained from the same sample, sequenced in a study of cytomegalovirus exposure and HLA in healthy donors. PCR amplification relied on 60 Vbeta primers (plus 13 Jbeta primers). TCRdb keeps only in-frame clones here, not all; method: immunoSEQ multiplex PCR. The sample lists over 150,000 clones; over 70% were seen once. Specimen: PBMCs. Every receptor here comes from a male donor in good health and CMV-seronegative.

The chain is built from TRBV2 and TRBJ2-1; 11 bases are shared with TRBD1. The germline gives CDR1 SNHLY, CDR2 FYNNEI. The CDR3 has 14 amino acids. The V gene end was trimmed by 9 bases and the J gene end by 8 bases; junction bases not matched to a gene: 9. CDR3 region: CASRWDRGLYEQFF. The CDR3 DNA reads as TGTGCCAGTCGGTGGGACAGGGGGTTATATGAGCAGTTCTTC.

V usage is TRBV28 and J usage is TRBJ2-7; D is uncertain. Germline assignment: CDR1 MDHEN and CDR2 SYDVKM. The CDR3 runs to 12 residues. Trimming stripped 5 bases from V and 5 bases from J, with 10 bases between. Here the CDR3 DNA reads TGTGCCAGCAGTCCCCACCGGGACGAGCAGTACTTC. It encodes CASSPHRDEQYF.

The chain recombines TRBV6-5 with TRBJ1-2; no clear D. Germline assignment: CDR1 MNHEY and CDR2 SVGAGI. The V end was cut by 6 bases, the J end by 3 bases, with 11 bases between. The CDR3 length is 13 residues. The CDR3 bases are TGTGCCAGCAGCTATTCAAACCACTATGGCTACACCTTC. Translating gives CASSYSNHYGYTF.

This chain joins TRBV20-1 and TRBJ2-1; D is possibly TRBD2 (5 bases). V was shortened by 7 bases and J by 3 bases, with 7 bases between the two germline ends. CDR3 length: 11 residues. CDR1 is DFQATT, CDR2 SNEGSKA, per germline (reference sequence). The CDR3 spells CSVDFYNEQFF. CDR3 DNA sequence: TGCAGTGTGGACTTCTACAATGAGCAGTTCTTC.

The genes are TRBV30 and TRBJ1-5, with D maybe TRBD1 (6 bases). Germline V gene data show CDR1 as GTSNPN and CDR2 as SVGIG (reference sequence). V was shortened by 2 bases and J by 11 bases, with 16 bases between the two germline ends. The CDR3 is made up of 13 amino acids. The CDR3 loop is CAWSKAGASAQHF. CDR3 nucleotide sequence: TGTGCCTGGAGTAAGGCGGGGGCCTCAGCCCAGCATTTT.

The chain is built from TRBV12-5 and TRBJ2-5; D is uncertain. The J call may not be correct, given that the DNA end is closer to TRBJ2-7. The CDR3 spans 17 residues. Germline V CDR1 and CDR2: LGHNT, FRNRAP. Here the CDR3 DNA reads TGTGCTAGTGGTCACCCCTTACGCCGAGTGAAAGCCTACGAGCAGTACTTC. It codes for CASGHPLRRVKAYEQYF.

This chain joins TRBV7-7 and TRBJ2-1; 7 bases are a match to TRBD2. The CDR3 totals 13 residues. Germline CDR1 reads SSHAT; CDR2 reads FNYEAQ (reference sequence). With V trimmed by 1 base and J by 10 bases, 4 bases remained unmatched. CDR3 residues: CASSLGEAGEQFF. In nucleotides, the CDR3 is TGTGCCAGCAGCTTAGGTGAAGCGGGGGAGCAGTTCTTC. The entire variable domain, with the rest obtained from reference TRBV7-7 and TRBJ2-1, is as follows: GAGVSQSPRYKVTKRGQDVTLRCDPISSHATLYWYQQALGQGPEFLTYFNYEAQPDKSGLPSDRFSAERPEGSISTLTIQRTEQRDSAMYRCASSLGEAGEQFFGPGTRLTVL.

The chain uses TRBV4-1 and TRBJ2-7, with a possible D match to TRBD1 (7 bases). The V gene lost 1 base and the J gene lost 13 bases, with 23 bases spanning the gap. The CDR3 has 15 amino acids. CDR1 is MGHRA and CDR2 is YSYEKL in the germline V gene. CDR3 sequence (DNA): TGCGCCAGCAGCCAAGTCGGGGGAACTGACAGGGTGCCCTACTTC. Its translation: CASSQVGGTDRVPYF.

The chain combines TRBV5-6 with TRBJ1-5; 7 bases align to TRBD1. The junction had 9 bases not matched to a gene; V was cut back by 2 bases and J by 7 bases. This CDR3 has 15 amino acids. Germline V gene data show CDR1 as SGHDT and CDR2 as YYEEEE. The CDR3 region is CASSFSRGWTQPQHF. CDR3 sequence (DNA): TGTGCCAGCAGCTTTTCCAGGGGGTGGACCCAGCCCCAGCATTTT.

Notes on this clone: Within the sample, other DNA sequences also encode this same CDR3. This chain joins TRBV6-5 and TRBJ1-1; 11 nucleotides match TRBD1. The CDR3 sequence is 16 residues long. The V and J ends lost 0 bases and 4 bases, in that order; junction bases with no gene match: 4. Looked up from germline, CDR1 is MNHEY and CDR2 is SVGAGI. The CDR3 region is CASSYSSGTGGTEAFF. The CDR3 DNA is TGTGCCAGCAGTTACTCGTCCGGGACAGGGGGCACTGAAGCTTTCTTT.

A note on this clone: Sequence at one end of the junction differs from germline and may be a read error. The chain employs TRBV6-5 and TRBJ1-5; 9 nucleotides match TRBD1. The germline V gene encodes CDR1 MNHEY and CDR2 SVGAGI. CDR3 length: 15 residues. Written as DNA, the CDR3 is TGTGCCAGCAGTTTAGGACAGGGGAGCAATCAGCCCCAGCGTTTT. It codes for CASSLGQGSNQPQRF.

This clone has just a few counts. The J gene is TRBJ2-1, the V gene TRBV28; TRBD2 matches 9 bases. Germline V gene sequence: CDR1 MDHEN, CDR2 SYDVKM. This CDR3 spans 16 amino acids. V lost 5 bases to trimming and J lost 7 bases; unmatched junction nucleotides: 12. CDR3 protein: CASSPGLAGMANEQFF. In nucleotides, the CDR3 is TGTGCCAGCAGTCCCGGGCTAGCGGGAATGGCAAATGAGCAGTTCTTC. The full variable domain, completed using reference TRBV28 and TRBJ2-1, is DVKVTQSSRYLVKRTGEKVFLECVQDMDHENMFWYRQDPGLGLRLIYFSYDVKMKEKGDIPEGYSVSREKKERFSLILESASTNQTSMYLCASSPGLAGMANEQFFGPGTRLTVL.

A single count supports this clone. The chain is built from TRBV28 and TRBJ2-7; 7 nucleotides agree with TRBD2. The CDR3 contains 14 residues. CDR1 and CDR2 (germline): MDHEN, SYDVKM. The V and J ends lost 3 bases and 2 bases, in that order; junction bases with no gene match: 4. The CDR3 loop is CASSFRGGPYEQYF. DNA of the CDR3: TGTGCCAGCAGTTTTAGGGGAGGGCCCTACGAGCAGTACTTC. The entire variable domain, with the rest obtained from reference TRBV28 and TRBJ2-7, is as follows: DVKVTQSSRYLVKRTGEKVFLECVQDMDHENMFWYRQDPGLGLRLIYFSYDVKMKEKGDIPEGYSVSREKKERFSLILESASTNQTSMYLCASSFRGGPYEQYFGPGTRLTVT.

J is TRBJ2-3 and V is TRBV7-2; 7 bases align to TRBD1. After removal of 5 bases from V and 4 bases from J, the junction contained 12 bases not matched to a gene. Germline V CDR1 and CDR2: SGHTA, FQGNSA. This CDR3 region has 16 residues. The CDR3 loop reads CASSPQGMRRADTQYF. In DNA, the CDR3 is TGTGCCAGCAGCCCACAGGGGATGAGAAGGGCAGATACGCAGTATTTT.

A single count supports this clone. The chain uses TRBV9 and TRBJ1-1; no reliable D call. With 0 bases removed from V and 4 bases from J, the gap between germline ends came to 13 bases. The CDR3 is 15 residues long. Germline CDR1 and CDR2: SGDLS and YYNGEE. The DNA for the CDR3 is TGTGCCAGCAGCGTAGGTGGGGAGCAGTCCACTGAAGCTTTCTTT. It encodes CASSVGGEQSTEAFF.

The chain is built from TRBV19 and TRBJ1-1, with TRBD1 matching 8 bases. The ends lost 6 bases at V and 3 bases at J; junction bases unmatched: 12. The V gene's germline CDR1 is LNHDA and CDR2 SQIVND (reference sequence). CDR3 size: 16 residues. The CDR3: CASSPTDRGEHTEAFF. The CDR3 bases are TGTGCCAGTAGCCCAACTGACAGGGGTGAACACACTGAAGCTTTCTTT. The entire variable domain, with the rest obtained from reference TRBV19 and TRBJ1-1, is as follows: DGGITQSPKYLFRKEGQNVTLSCEQNLNHDAMYWYRQDPGQGLRLIYYSQIVNDFQKGDIAEGYSVSREKKESFPLTVTSAQKNPTAFYLCASSPTDRGEHTEAFFGQGTRLTVV.

The chain uses TRBV9 and TRBJ1-1, with 9 positions matching TRBD1. Germline assignment: CDR1 SGDLS and CDR2 YYNGEE. Trimming took 0 bases from V and 1 from J; bases not matched to a gene: 1. There are 15 residues in the CDR3. The CDR3 spells CASSVGDRANTEAFF. The CDR3 DNA is TGTGCCAGCAGCGTAGGGGACAGGGCGAACACTGAAGCTTTCTTT. The complete variable domain, with remaining parts taken from reference TRBV9 and TRBJ1-1, reads DSGVTQTPKHLITATGQRVTLRCSPRSGDLSVYWYQQSLDQGLQFLIQYYNGEERAKGNILERFSAQQFPDLHSELNLSSLELGDSALYFCASSVGDRANTEAFFGQGTRLTVV.

The chain is built from TRBV5-6 and TRBJ2-6; no clear D. CDR1 SGHDT and CDR2 YYEEEE come from the germline V gene. CDR3 length: 12 residues. Deletions cut 8 bases from V and 0 bases from J, with 3 bases between. This CDR3 is CASNSGANVLTF. The CDR3 DNA is TGTGCCAGTAACTCTGGGGCCAACGTCCTGACTTTC. The full variable domain, its missing parts supplied by reference TRBV5-6 and TRBJ2-6, is DAGVTQSPTHLIKTRGQQVTLRCSPKSGHDTVSWYQQALGQGPQFIFQYYEEEERQRGNFPDRFSGHQFPNYSSELNVNALLLGDSALYLCASNSGANVLTFGAGSRLTVL.

The V call is TRBV11-2, the J call TRBJ2-5; 12 bases fit TRBD2. The J call is doubtful: the DNA matches TRBJ2-7 better. This CDR3 has 17 residues. Germline-derived CDR1 and CDR2 are SGHAT and FQNNGV. CDR3 sequence reads: CASSLVSSSGRVYEQYF. CDR3 nucleotide sequence: TGTGCCAGCAGCTTAGTTTCGTCTAGCGGGAGGGTCTACGAGCAGTACTTC.

The rearrangement uses TRBV6-1 and TRBJ1-1; D remains unclear. Looked up from germline, CDR1 is MNHNS and CDR2 is SASEGT. The CDR3 has 15 residues. V gave up 2 bases and J gave up 1 base, with 11 bases separating them. CDR3 in amino acids: CASSETRNPNTEAFF. The CDR3 coding sequence is TGTGCCAGCAGTGAAACGAGGAATCCGAACACTGAAGCTTTCTTT.

The chain is built from TRBV28 and TRBJ1-4, with D tentatively TRBD1 (6 bases). With 6 bases removed from V and 0 bases from J, the gap between germline ends came to 23 bases. The CDR3 extends over 19 amino acids. CDR1 is MDHEN, CDR2 SYDVKM, per germline. CDR3 nucleotide sequence: TGTGCCAGCAGCTCTATTAAGGGGGTATTATACCCAACTAATGAAAAACTGTTTTTT. Translation: CASSSIKGVLYPTNEKLFF.

V and J are TRBV28 and TRBJ1-2; 8 nucleotides align to TRBD1. V lost 3 bases to trimming and J lost 2 bases; unmatched junction nucleotides: 2. CDR1 and CDR2 (germline): MDHEN, SYDVKM. CDR3 length equals 14 residues. CDR3 sequence reads: CASSFGDRNYGYTF. CDR3 DNA sequence: TGTGCCAGCAGTTTTGGGGACAGGAACTATGGCTACACCTTC.

The chain uses TRBV6-5 and TRBJ2-1; D remains ambiguous. The germline V and J ends were trimmed by 6 bases and 6 bases, with 12 bases remaining between them. Germline V lookup: CDR1 MNHEY, CDR2 SVGAGI. This CDR3 has 13 residues. Written as DNA, the CDR3 is TGTGCCAGCAGCCCCCTAGTGCGCAATGAGCAGTTCTTC. It is translated as CASSPLVRNEQFF.

DNA for the CDR3: TGTGCCAGCAGTCAGAAAACAGGGGGAGACTATGGCTACACCTTC. Its translation is CASSQKTGGDYGYTF. The chain combines TRBV5-4 with TRBJ1-2; 8 bases fit TRBD1. V shed 5 bases, J shed 3 bases, and the junction held 9 bases outside the gene matches. Per the germline V gene, CDR1 is SGHNT and CDR2 is YYREEE (reference sequence). The CDR3 extends over 15 amino acids. The variable domain in full, completed from reference TRBV5-4 and TRBJ1-2, reads ETGVTQSPTHLIKTRGQQVTLRCSSQSGHNTVSWYQQALGQGPQFIFQYYREEENGRGNFPPRFSGLQFPNYSSELNVNALELDDSALYLCASSQKTGGDYGYTFGSGTRLTVV.